The 17 T cell receptor beta chains below come from one sample, sequenced in a study of PD-1 blockade in classical Hodgkin lymphoma. Generated by immunoSEQ multiplex PCR, the TCRdb table keeps only in-frame clones and is missing some. The sample yields approximately 39,000 clones, 77% seen once. This sample's time point: cycle 4 day 1 (C4D1), after 5 to 7 weeks of nivolumab. Each patient relapsed following autologous stem cell transplantation, and prior brentuximab vedotin exposure differed. The sequencing here drew on peripheral blood mononuclear cells (PBMCs), taken before the fourth cycle of nivolumab. The receptors originated from a human donor with classical Hodgkin lymphoma.

A single count supports this clone. The chain has TRBV7-9 and TRBJ2-7, with D unresolved. The CDR3 has 14 amino acids. Germline-derived CDR1 and CDR2 are SEHNR and FQNEAQ (reference sequence). V was trimmed by 1 base and J by 2 bases, leaving 9 bases between them. This chain's CDR3 is CASSLGLATYEQYF. CDR3 DNA sequence: TGTGCCAGCAGCTTAGGGCTGGCTACCTACGAGCAGTACTTC.

The rearrangement joins TRBV28 to TRBJ1-6, with D tentatively TRBD1 (5 bases). The germline V gene encodes CDR1 MDHEN and CDR2 SYDVKM. The CDR3 spans 15 residues. The germline V and J ends were trimmed by 3 bases and 5 bases, with 11 bases remaining between them. In nucleotides, the CDR3 is TGTGCCAGCAGTTTGGGGGAACTTGATAATTCACCCCTCCACTTT. It yields the protein CASSLGELDNSPLHF.

This clone was seen only a few times. The chain combines TRBV18 with TRBJ1-1; 8 bases agree with TRBD1. The CDR3 has 16 amino acids. With 2 bases clipped from V and 0 bases from J, the junction kept 5 bases outside the gene matches. The germline CDR1 and CDR2 sequences are KGHSH and LQKENI. The CDR3 sequence is CASSPGRTGLNTEAFF. Here the CDR3 DNA reads TGTGCCAGCTCACCAGGTAGGACAGGGCTGAACACTGAAGCTTTCTTT.

The chain combines TRBV4-2 with TRBJ2-7, with D possibly being TRBD2 (7 bases). This CDR3 has 17 amino acids. The germline V and J ends were trimmed by 0 bases and 6 bases, with 21 bases remaining between them. Germline CDR1 is LGHNA and CDR2 is YNFKEQ. CDR3 region: CASSQDSSGGGPSEQYF. The DNA for the CDR3 is TGTGCCAGCAGCCAAGACAGCTCTGGCGGGGGCCCAAGCGAGCAGTACTTC.

The chain links TRBV5-1 to TRBJ2-5, with D tentatively TRBD1 or TRBD2 (5 bases each). Looked up from germline, CDR1 is SGHRS and CDR2 is YFSETQ. Trimming cost V 5 bases and J 1 base, with 18 bases left between them. The CDR3 covers 16 residues. The CDR3: CASSVSPGRLQETQYF. DNA of the CDR3: TGCGCCAGCAGTGTGTCCCCGGGACGGCTCCAAGAGACCCAGTACTTC.

The V and J genes are TRBV5-1 and TRBJ2-2, with 10 bases identical to TRBD1. This CDR3 is 18 amino acids long. In germline, CDR1 is SGHRS, CDR2 YFSETQ. The V segment lost 5 bases and the J segment 1 base; nucleotides outside the gene matches: 11. CDR3 bases: TGCGCCAGCAGGCTACCGGGACAGGGGACACAGAACACCGGGGAGCTGTTTTTT. Translating gives CASRLPGQGTQNTGELFF.

V usage is TRBV19 and J usage is TRBJ1-6; no clear D gene. The CDR3 consists of 15 residues. V was clipped by 3 bases and J by 0 bases, with 6 bases between them. The germline CDR1 and CDR2 sequences are LNHDA and SQIVND (reference sequence). DNA of the CDR3: TGTGCCAGTAGTATGCGTGTCTCCTATAATTCACCCCTCCACTTT. It is translated as CASSMRVSYNSPLHF.

The chain recombines TRBV6-1 with TRBJ2-3; no reliable D call. Per germline, CDR1 MNHNS and CDR2 SASEGT. Trimming shortened V by 0 bases and J by 3 bases, and 7 bases separated the two germline ends. CDR3 length equals 14 residues. This CDR3 reads CASSEAGGTDTQYF. The CDR3 DNA reads TGTGCCAGCAGTGAAGCCGGTGGAACAGATACGCAGTATTTT.

CDR3 protein: CASSYGQEADTQYF. CDR3 in DNA: TGTGCCAGCAGTTATGGTCAGGAGGCAGATACGCAGTATTTT. The chain links TRBV6-5 to TRBJ2-3; TRBD2 might be the D (5 bases). V lost 3 bases to trimming and J lost 4 bases, with 11 bases between them. The germline CDR1 and CDR2 sequences are MNHEY and SVGAGI. This CDR3 spans 14 amino acids.

V and J are TRBV18 and TRBJ1-4; D is perhaps TRBD1 (5 bases). Trimming shortened V by 3 bases and J by 6 bases, and 17 bases separated the two germline ends. Germline CDR1 reads KGHSH; CDR2 reads LQKENI. The CDR3 runs 16 residues. CDR3 region: CASSPRLSRDDEKLFF. CDR3 nucleotides: TGTGCCAGCTCACCCAGGCTAAGCAGGGACGATGAAAAACTGTTTTTT. Using reference TRBV18 and TRBJ1-4 for the parts outside the CDR3, the full variable domain is NAGVMQNPRHLVRRRGQEARLRCSPMKGHSHVYWYRQLPEEGLKFMVYLQKENIIDESGMPKERFSAEFPKEGPSILRIQQVVRGDSAAYFCASSPRLSRDDEKLFFGSGTQLSVL.

V and J are TRBV6-6 and TRBJ1-1, with D unclear. The CDR3 sequence is 13 residues long. The V gene lost 5 bases and the J gene lost 5 bases, with 12 bases spanning the gap. CDR1 MNHNY and CDR2 SVGAGI come from the germline V gene (reference sequence). The CDR3 sequence: CASSQGQRTEAFF. The CDR3 nucleotides are TGTGCCAGCAGTCAAGGCCAAAGGACTGAAGCTTTCTTT.

V usage is TRBV6-1 and J usage is TRBJ1-6, with TRBD1 matching 7 bases. The CDR3 sequence is 15 residues long. Germline V gives CDR1 MNHNS, CDR2 SASEGT. The junction had 9 bases not matched to a gene; V was cut back by 3 bases and J by 10 bases. CDR3 nucleotide sequence: TGTGCCAGCAGTGACGTGGCAGGGGGAGGCTCACCCCTCCACTTT. Translation gives CASSDVAGGGSPLHF.

This chain links TRBV2 with TRBJ2-7; 7 nucleotides agree with TRBD1. Germline V gives CDR1 SNHLY, CDR2 FYNNEI. The CDR3 is made up of 13 amino acids. V was clipped by 6 bases and J by 9 bases; unmatched bases: 11. The CDR3 nucleotides read TGTGCCAGCAGGGGGGACAGTAGTTTCGGGCAGTACTTC. Translated, it gives CASRGDSSFGQYF.

The chain joins TRBV7-2 to TRBJ2-3, with 12 nucleotides matching TRBD2. V dropped 0 bases and J dropped 5; count of bases not matched to a gene: 6. Looked up from germline, CDR1 is SGHTA and CDR2 is FQGNSA. The CDR3 sequence is 17 residues long. CDR3 amino acids: CASSLAMLAGGVDTQYF. The CDR3 nucleotides are TGTGCCAGCAGCTTAGCGATGCTAGCGGGGGGGGTAGATACGCAGTATTTT.

The V and J genes are TRBV2 and TRBJ1-4; tentative D call: TRBD1 (5 bases). With 7 bases removed from V and 1 base from J, the gap between germline ends came to 22 bases. The V gene's germline CDR1 is SNHLY and CDR2 FYNNEI. This CDR3 comprises 18 residues. The CDR3 loop reads CASTTDRGGKVTNEKLFF. As DNA, the CDR3 is TGTGCCAGCACCACCGACAGAGGAGGAAAGGTAACTAATGAAAAACTGTTTTTT. The full variable domain, with the rest looked up from reference TRBV2 and TRBJ1-4, is EPEVTQTPSHQVTQMGQEVILRCVPISNHLYFYWYRQILGQKVEFLVSFYNNEISEKSEIFDDQFSVERPDGSNFTLKIRSTKLEDSAMYFCASTTDRGGKVTNEKLFFGSGTQLSVL.

This rearrangement joins TRBV12-5 to TRBJ1-3; tentatively, D is TRBD1 (5 bases). CDR1 LGHNT and CDR2 FRNRAP come from the germline V gene. The CDR3 loop spans 14 amino acids. V lost 6 bases and J 4 bases, leaving 13 bases between the germline ends. The CDR3 DNA reads TGTGCTAGTGGCCTCCCTGGGACCGGAAACACCATATATTTT. Translating it yields CASGLPGTGNTIYF.

The chain couples TRBV10-3 to TRBJ2-1, with 8 positions matching TRBD2. Looked up from germline, CDR1 is ENHRY and CDR2 is SYGVKD. V dropped 8 bases and J dropped 5; count of bases not matched to a gene: 8. CDR3 length: 14 residues. CDR3 loop: CAILPGGDHNEQFF. In nucleotides, the CDR3 is TGTGCCATCCTGCCGGGGGGGGATCACAATGAGCAGTTCTTC.